The rows below give T cell receptor beta chains drawn from one sample of a study of CD8 T cells in ankylosing spondylitis. One entry per CDR3 protein results from TCRdb running MiXCR on the 5' RACE reads. The sample holds about 360,000 distinct CDR3 sequences, 20% seen once. Material for sequencing was blood, either unsorted or a sorted T cell fraction (not recorded which). These receptors were collected from a male donor with ankylosing spondylitis or in good health (not recorded which). The CDR3 runs from the conserved cysteine through the conserved F or W. D genes are given only for firm matches. Clone size appears in some rows only: once, few, many, or a class for an expanded clone.

V,J,size,D,DNA,CDR3
TRBV27,TRBJ1-5,-,TRBD1,TGTGCCAGCAGGGGTGGGCAGGGGGGACAGCCCCAGCATTTT,CASRGGQGGQPQHF
TRBV29-1,TRBJ2-7,-,-,TGCAGCGTTGCACCGTCCTCCTACGAGCAGTACTTC,CSVAPSSYEQYF
TRBV12-3/TRBV12-4,TRBJ2-5,-,TRBD2,TGTGCCAGCAGACTAGCGGGGGGGCTTGAGACCCAGTACTTC,CASRLAGGLETQYF
TRBV11-3,TRBJ1-1,-,-,TGTGCCAGCAGCCCACAGATGAACACTGAAGCTTTCTTT,CASSPQMNTEAFF
TRBV5-4,TRBJ2-2,-,-,TGTGCCAGCAGCGGACCCCTAAACACCGGGGAGCTGTTTTTT,CASSGPLNTGELFF
TRBV7-3,TRBJ2-1,-,-,TGTGCCAGCAGCTTAACGGGGTATGAGCAGTTCTTC,CASSLTGYEQFF
TRBV20-1,TRBJ2-2,-,-,TGCAGTGCTAAAGAGGGGCCCGGGGAGCTGTTTTTT,CSAKEGPGELFF
TRBV2,TRBJ2-7,-,-,TGTGCCAGCAGTGACGATGTTCTCGGCGAGCAGTACTTC,CASSDDVLGEQYF
TRBV29-1,TRBJ2-5,-,TRBD2,TGCAGCGTTGATGCTGCGGGGGGCCGCCTCCCCGAGGAGACCCAGTACTTC,CSVDAAGGRLPEETQYF
TRBV2,TRBJ2-2,-,TRBD2,TGTGCCAGCAGTGTTGCGGGGGGGCTTGACGGGGAGCTGTTTTTT,CASSVAGGLDGELFF
TRBV7-9,TRBJ2-5,-,-,TGTGCCAGCAGCTTGAGTTTGGGGAACAGTGAGACCCAGTACTTC,CASSLSLGNSETQYF
TRBV12-3/TRBV12-4,TRBJ2-5,-,TRBD2,TGTGCCAGCAGTCACCCCGGACTAGTGGTTGAGACCCAGTACTTC,CASSHPGLVVETQYF
TRBV7-9,TRBJ1-1,few,-,TGTGCCAGCAGCTCCGGCCCCGACAGGACCGAAGCTTTCTTT,CASSSGPDRTEAFF
TRBV12-3/TRBV12-4,TRBJ1-3,-,-,TGTGCCAGCAGTTTGTCTGGAAACACCATATATTTT,CASSLSGNTIYF
TRBV6-1,TRBJ1-1,few,-,TGTGCCAGCAGTGCAGAGGAAGGGGCGGGGACTGAAGCTTTCTTT,CASSAEEGAGTEAFF
TRBV24-1,TRBJ2-6,few,-,TGTGCCACCAGTGACCCCGACAGCGCTGGGGCCAACGTCCTGACTTTC,CATSDPDSAGANVLTF
TRBV6-1,TRBJ1-5,many,TRBD1,TGTGCCAGCAGTGTAACTCCGAGACAGGGAGGTGGTCAGCCCCAGCATTTT,CASSVTPRQGGGQPQHF
TRBV27,TRBJ2-1,few,-,TGTGCCAGCTGGGAAGGGCCCTACAATGAGCAGTTCTTC,CASWEGPYNEQFF
TRBV3-1,TRBJ2-7,-,TRBD2,TGTGCCAGCAGCCAAGGGTACGGGGGGGCCTATGAGCAGTACTTC,CASSQGYGGAYEQYF
TRBV12-3/TRBV12-4,TRBJ2-7,many,-,TGTGCCAGCAGTTTAGGCGACATCTCCTACGAGCAGTACTTC,CASSLGDISYEQYF
TRBV7-9,TRBJ2-3,-,-,TGTGCCAGCAGCTTAGGGCCGAGGGTTGGGTCAGATACGCAGTATTTT,CASSLGPRVGSDTQYF
TRBV29-1,TRBJ2-3,few,-,TGCAGCGTTGAAGATAGGGCAGATACGCAGTATTTT,CSVEDRADTQYF
TRBV2,TRBJ2-7,-,-,TGTGCCAGCAGCTCCCCCTCCGGGCCCTACTCCTACGAGCAGTACTTC,CASSSPSGPYSYEQYF
TRBV11-1,TRBJ2-1,few,TRBD2,TGTGCCAGCAGCTTTGGCCCCAACACTAGCGGGGGTTCCTACAATGAGCAGTTCTTC,CASSFGPNTSGGSYNEQFF
TRBV4-1,TRBJ2-1,-,TRBD2,TGCGCCAGCAGCTTAGCTGGGACTAGCGGGAGCAATGAGCAGTTCTTC,CASSLAGTSGSNEQFF
TRBV6-1,TRBJ2-7,-,-,TGTGCCAGCAGTGAATACAGGAAACTGGGCGAGCAGTACTTC,CASSEYRKLGEQYF
TRBV4-2,TRBJ2-1,few,TRBD1,TGTGCCAGCAGCCAGACGACAGGGGAGCAGTTCTTC,CASSQTTGEQFF
TRBV27,TRBJ2-3,few,-,TGTGCCAGCACCACTGCGGGGGCTAGCACAGATACGCAGTATTTT,CASTTAGASTDTQYF
TRBV28,TRBJ2-7,-,TRBD1,TGTGCCAGCGGTGGGACAGCAGCTTACGAGCAGTACTTC,CASGGTAAYEQYF
TRBV7-9,TRBJ2-6,-,-,TGTGCCAGCAGCCCTCAGCACTCTGGGGCCAACGTCCTGACTTTC,CASSPQHSGANVLTF
TRBV7-2,TRBJ2-1,-,TRBD2,TGTGCTCGGCAGACTAGCGTCGCAGATGAGCAGTTCTTC,CARQTSVADEQFF
TRBV6-1,TRBJ2-3,-,TRBD2,TGTGCCAGCAGTGACAGCGGGGCCTGGGCAGATACGCAGTATTTT,CASSDSGAWADTQYF
TRBV4-1,TRBJ2-5,few,TRBD2,TGCGCCAGCAGCCAAGTAGGAAGTTACACTAGCGAAATCTATCAAGAGACCCAGTACTTC,CASSQVGSYTSEIYQETQYF
TRBV12-3/TRBV12-4,TRBJ1-2,few,TRBD1,TGTGCCAGCAGGGGGGTGGACAGGGCTTATAACTATGGCTACACCTTC,CASRGVDRAYNYGYTF
TRBV10-1,TRBJ2-1,-,-,TGCGCCAGCAGTGAGTCGCCCGCGAAGGGGGGCAATGAGCAGTTCTTC,CASSESPAKGGNEQFF
TRBV3-1,TRBJ1-5,-,-,TGTGCCAGCAGCCAAGCATTTCAGCCCCAGCATTTT,CASSQAFQPQHF
TRBV19,TRBJ1-1,-,TRBD1,TGTGCCAGTAGTCTCGAAGGGACAGGGGGCCGGGACACTGAAGCTTTCTTT,CASSLEGTGGRDTEAFF
TRBV28,TRBJ2-7,few,-,TGTGCCAGCAAAAGTAGGGGAGGCTACGAGCAGTACTTC,CASKSRGGYEQYF
TRBV29-1,TRBJ1-1,-,TRBD1,TGCAGCGCGGACAGGGTAGAGACTGAAGCTTTCTTT,CSADRVETEAFF
TRBV29-1,TRBJ2-5,few,-,TGCAGCGTTGAAATTCCGACGGCACCTCGAGAGACCCAGTACTTC,CSVEIPTAPRETQYF
TRBV12-3/TRBV12-4,TRBJ2-3,-,TRBD2,TGTGCCAGCAGGTCCACGGGACTAGAATCTGATACGCAGTATTTT,CASRSTGLESDTQYF
TRBV6-1,TRBJ2-1,few,TRBD1,TGTGCCAGCAGCCCGACAGGGAGCTACAATGAGCAGTTCTTC,CASSPTGSYNEQFF
TRBV29-1,TRBJ2-1,-,TRBD2,TGCAGCGTTGGCGGGCTAGCGGGGGCCTGGATCAACAATGAGCAGTTCTTC,CSVGGLAGAWINNEQFF
TRBV5-1,TRBJ2-5,-,TRBD1,TGCGCCAGCAGCCCGGCCGGGACAGGGGGCGAGGAGACCCAGTACTTC,CASSPAGTGGEETQYF
TRBV27,TRBJ1-6,few,-,TGTGCCAGCAGTTTAGGGGGGCATGATTCACCCCTCCACTTT,CASSLGGHDSPLHF
TRBV29-1,TRBJ2-1,-,-,TGCAGCGTTGAAATCGGTATCCGCAATGCTGTGTTCTTC,CSVEIGIRNAVFF
TRBV29-1,TRBJ2-1,-,-,TGCAGCGTTGTCGTGGGGGTCATCTCCTACAATGAGCAGTTCTTC,CSVVVGVISYNEQFF
TRBV5-6,TRBJ2-2,few,-,TGTGCCAGCAGGAACCGGGTCTTTCCCAGGGAGCTGTTTTTT,CASRNRVFPRELFF
TRBV2,TRBJ2-3,-,TRBD2,TGTGCCAGCAGTGAAGGTGTTAGCGGGGGGCCCACAGATACGCAGTATTTT,CASSEGVSGGPTDTQYF
TRBV7-9,TRBJ2-7,-,-,TGTGCCAGCAGCTCCATCAGGGACTCCCGAGGCGACGAGCAGTACTTC,CASSSIRDSRGDEQYF
TRBV9,TRBJ2-2,-,-,TGTGCCAGCAGCGTAGGGTGGAACACCGGGGAGCTGTTTTTT,CASSVGWNTGELFF
TRBV11-2,TRBJ2-1,-,-,TGTGCCAGCAGCATCCGGGACCCCAATGAGCAGTTCTTC,CASSIRDPNEQFF
TRBV11-1,TRBJ2-7,few,-,TGTGCCAGCAGCGGGTCTACGGCCTACGAGCAGTACTTC,CASSGSTAYEQYF